These 23 T cell receptor beta chains were sequenced from one sample in a study of early T cells in non-severe SARS-CoV-2 infection. From the 5' RACE reads, TCRdb called clonotypes with MiXCR, one entry per CDR3 protein. The data show roughly 30,000 distinct CDR3 sequences, with about 5.7% seen just once and around 5.4% held by the top ten. The sample consisted of whole blood. The receptors were sampled from an adult who was a healthcare worker with PCR-confirmed SARS-CoV-2 infection or an uninfected control (not recorded which).

This clonotype was seen a handful of times. The genes are TRBV6-2 or TRBV6-3 and TRBJ1-5; no clear D. The CDR3 runs to 15 residues. Trimming cost V 5 bases and J 0 bases, with 11 bases left between them. Per germline, CDR1 MNHEY and CDR2 SVGEGT. This CDR3 is CASSRWTGSNQPQHF. CDR3 DNA sequence: TGTGCCAGCAGTCGTTGGACGGGTAGCAATCAGCCCCAGCATTTT.

Ten or more counts support this clonotype. For the CDR3, the DNA is TGTGCCAGCAGGGGTCCCGCAAGCACAGATACGCAGTATTTT. Translating gives CASRGPASTDTQYF. The chain joins TRBV3-1 to TRBJ2-3, with D hard to call. The germline V and J ends were trimmed by 6 bases and 0 bases, with 10 bases remaining between them. Germline CDR1 is LGHDT and CDR2 is YNNKEL (reference sequence). CDR3 length: 14 residues.

This clonotype has at least ten counts. The chain links TRBV6-6 to TRBJ1-2, with 7 bases aligning to TRBD1. The CDR3 runs 13 residues. J gave up 3 bases and V 5 bases, and 3 bases lay outside the gene matches. CDR1 and CDR2 (germline): MNHNY, SVGAGI (reference sequence). The CDR3 region is CASSTGADYGYTF. CDR3 DNA sequence: TGTGCCAGCAGTACAGGGGCGGACTATGGCTACACCTTC.

This clonotype was seen a handful of times. The CDR3 is CASVPGTLYGYTF. The CDR3 DNA follows: TGTGCCAGCGTGCCGGGGACCTTATATGGCTACACCTTC. The chain carries TRBV28 and TRBJ1-2; the D gene is possibly TRBD1 (5 bases). CDR3 size: 13 residues. Trimming cost V 8 bases and J 5 bases, with 15 bases left between them. From germline, CDR1 is MDHEN and CDR2 SYDVKM.

This clonotype was picked up many times. Here the CDR3 reads CSARDEAGLSPLHF. As DNA, the CDR3 is TGCAGTGCTAGAGATGAGGCAGGCCTATCACCCCTCCACTTT. The chain combines TRBV20-1 with TRBJ1-6; D unclear. The germline gives CDR1 DFQATT, CDR2 SNEGSKA (reference sequence). This CDR3 is built from 14 residues. V lost 0 bases, J lost 10 bases, and 13 bases lay in between.

This clonotype occurred many times. The rearrangement links TRBV7-6 to TRBJ1-1, with D hard to call. Trimming pared 4 bases from V and 0 bases from J, leaving 9 bases between. Germline CDR1 SGHVS, CDR2 FNYEAQ. The CDR3 contains 14 residues. The DNA of the CDR3 is TGTGCCAGCAGCTCGTTAGTGGTGAACACTGAAGCTTTCTTT. It specifies CASSSLVVNTEAFF.

The rearrangement links TRBV4-3 to TRBJ2-2; 14 bases are shared with TRBD2. This CDR3 spans 20 amino acids. In germline, CDR1 is LGHNA, CDR2 YSLEER. V gave up 6 bases and J gave up 0 bases; unmatched junction bases: 12. The CDR3 DNA follows: TGCGCCAGCAGAGACAGACTAGCGGGAGGGCTTGATACGAACACCGGGGAGCTGTTTTTT. Its translation is CASRDRLAGGLDTNTGELFF.

CDR3 sequence: CASGWKPRETQYF. The CDR3 nucleotides are TGTGCCAGCGGATGGAAACCTCGGGAGACCCAGTACTTC. V is TRBV27 and J is TRBJ2-5; D is undetermined. Deletions cut 8 bases from V and 5 bases from J, with 15 bases between. The CDR3 totals 13 residues. Germline CDR1 is MNHEY and CDR2 is SMNVEV (reference sequence).

In its sample, this clonotype was seen many times. The V and J genes are TRBV29-1 and TRBJ2-3; D gene unclear. CDR3 length: 13 amino acids. With 7 bases removed from V and 1 base from J, the gap between germline ends came to 12 bases. Germline V lookup: CDR1 SQVTM, CDR2 ANQGSEA. In DNA, the CDR3 is TGCAGCGCCCTCCGACCGGGCACAGATACGCAGTATTTT. Its protein product is CSALRPGTDTQYF.

This clonotype was picked up many times. The chain uses TRBV5-1 and TRBJ2-3; TRBD2 aligns across 10 bases. The J segment lost 4 bases and the V segment lost 4 bases, leaving 12 bases of the junction unmatched. The CDR3 has 17 amino acids. In germline, CDR1 is SGHRS, CDR2 YFSETQ. This chain's CDR3 is CASSTHVAGGQPDTQYF. CDR3 DNA sequence: TGCGCCAGCAGCACCCACGTAGCGGGGGGTCAGCCAGATACGCAGTATTTT.

The table lists this clonotype with many counts. This chain uses TRBV7-2 with TRBJ1-5; TRBD1 matches 7 bases. J gave up 12 bases and V 5 bases, and 10 bases lay outside the gene matches. Germline V gene lookup returns CDR1 SGHTA and CDR2 FQGNSA. This CDR3 is built from 13 residues. CDR3 coding DNA: TGTGCCAGCAGCCCAGAACATGACAGGGACCAGCATTTT. It encodes CASSPEHDRDQHF.

The table lists this clonotype with many counts. The rearrangement links TRBV30 to TRBJ1-3, with D unresolved. Germline V CDR1 and CDR2: GTSNPN, SVGIG (reference sequence). V was cut by 1 base and J by 0 bases, with 7 bases left in between. The CDR3 runs 14 residues. CDR3 loop: CAWSEGHSGNTIYF. For the CDR3, the DNA is TGTGCCTGGAGTGAGGGCCACTCTGGAAACACCATATATTTT.

The chain is built from TRBV7-2 and TRBJ2-4; the match to TRBD1 covers 9 bases. Germline loops: CDR1 SGHTA, CDR2 FQGNSA. CDR3 length: 15 amino acids. V lost 6 bases, J lost 4 bases, and 7 bases stayed unmatched. This CDR3 reads CASSLSGTGKNIQYF. CDR3 in DNA: TGTGCCAGCAGTCTTTCTGGGACAGGGAAAAACATTCAGTACTTC.

A few counts support this clonotype. The chain employs TRBV12-3 or TRBV12-4 and TRBJ1-2, with a tentative D call TRBD1 (6 bases). Deletions cut 4 bases from V and 3 bases from J, with 9 bases between. The CDR3 consists of 13 residues. The CDR3 DNA reads as TGTGCCAGCAGTTCAACAGGGTACTATGGCTACACCTTC. It codes for CASSSTGYYGYTF.

The sample holds many counts of this clonotype. The rearrangement links TRBV6-6 to TRBJ1-5, with D possibly being TRBD1 (5 bases). With 8 bases removed from V and 3 bases from J, the gap between germline ends came to 14 bases. Germline assignment: CDR1 MNHNY and CDR2 SVGAGI (reference sequence). This CDR3 comprises 14 residues. For the CDR3, the DNA is TGTGCCAGCTCCCCGGGGGGGTACAATCAGCCCCAGCATTTT. Residues: CASSPGGYNQPQHF.

In this sample, this clonotype turned up many times. The chain links TRBV7-2 to TRBJ2-1; weak D call: TRBD2 (6 bases). Deletions cut 5 bases from V and 0 bases from J, with 11 bases between. CDR1 SGHTA and CDR2 FQGNSA come from the germline V gene. The CDR3 spans 15 residues. The CDR3 protein is CASSGGSSSYNEQFF. In DNA form, the CDR3 reads TGTGCCAGCAGCGGGGGGTCGAGCTCCTACAATGAGCAGTTCTTC.

The sample holds many counts of this clonotype. The chain's CDR3 is CSALGDDTQYF. CDR3 nucleotide sequence: TGCAGTGCTTTAGGAGACGATACGCAGTATTTT. The genes are TRBV20-1 and TRBJ2-3; D remains ambiguous. Trimming removed 5 bases at V and 6 bases at J, with 9 bases between. Germline V gives CDR1 DFQATT, CDR2 SNEGSKA (reference sequence). This CDR3 spans 11 amino acids.

This clonotype was detected ten times or more. The chain employs TRBV7-6 and TRBJ1-2, with TRBD1 matching over 8 bases. Germline CDR1 is SGHVS and CDR2 is FNYEAQ. The CDR3 consists of 13 residues. Trimming took 3 bases from V and 6 from J; bases not matched to a gene: 3. In nucleotides, the CDR3 is TGTGCCAGCAGCTTGGACAGGGAAGATGGCTACACCTTC. It is translated as CASSLDREDGYTF.

This clonotype appeared a single time. It may be a read error: a sequence one base away is much more abundant. This chain connects TRBV24-1 to TRBJ2-3; D may correspond to TRBD1 or TRBD2 (5 bases each). This CDR3 has 12 amino acids. CDR1 and CDR2 (germline): KGHDR, SFDVKD. The CDR3: CVTRGTSDTQYF. DNA of the CDR3: TGTGTCACCAGAGGGACCTCAGATACGCAGTATTTT.

This clonotype was observed a handful of times. The CDR3 region is CASSIWGNTEAFF. The CDR3 DNA reads as TGTGCCAGCAGTATATGGGGGAACACTGAAGCTTTCTTT. The gene calls are TRBV6-2 or TRBV6-3 and TRBJ1-1; no definite D call. The CDR3 contains 13 residues. V was cut by 5 bases and J by 1 base, with 8 bases left in between. The germline CDR1 and CDR2 sequences are MNHEY and SVGEGT.

This clonotype was observed at least ten times. This chain links TRBV29-1 with TRBJ2-7, with TRBD1 matching 7 bases. The length of the CDR3 is 17 residues. Germline V gene lookup returns CDR1 SQVTM and CDR2 ANQGSEA. The trim removed 0 bases at V and 1 base at J, leaving 12 bases unmatched. The CDR3 DNA reads TGCAGCGTTGAAGATTCGAATATAGGGACAGTTTCCTACGAGCAGTACTTC. This gives the protein CSVEDSNIGTVSYEQYF.

This clonotype has only a few counts. V is TRBV7-8 and J is TRBJ2-7, with D possibly matching TRBD1 (5 bases). V lost 5 bases and J 3 bases, leaving 11 bases between the germline ends. The CDR3 covers 13 residues. Germline-derived CDR1 and CDR2 are SGHVS and FQNEAQ. This CDR3 is CASSQDTLYEQYF. The DNA for the CDR3 is TGTGCCAGCAGCCAGGACACCCTCTACGAGCAGTACTTC.

This clonotype was counted ten times or more. The chain is built from TRBV6-5 and TRBJ2-1, with 11 bases identical to TRBD2. Unmatched junction bases numbered 3, after V lost 0 bases and J lost 5 bases. There are 16 residues in the CDR3. Germline-derived CDR1 and CDR2 are MNHEY and SVGAGI. Here the CDR3 DNA reads TGTGCCAGCAGTTACTCGCCTAGCGGGGGGCACAATGAGCAGTTCTTC. Protein sequence: CASSYSPSGGHNEQFF.